This is a list of T cell receptor beta chains from one sample in a study of technical replicates of blood from a few donors. Sequencing used immunoSEQ multiplex PCR; TCRdb keeps in-frame clones, though not all of them. This sample has approximately 50,000 clones, with around 94% found just once. The sequenced material came from T cells isolated from PBMCs. The receptors come from a human donor in good health. Each CDR3 is given with its conserved first and last residue. A D gene is named only where the DNA matches it firmly. Clone sizes are given selectively: once, few, many, or a class where the clone is expanded.

j_call	v_call	clone_size	d_call	cdr3_nt	cdr3_aa
TRBJ2-7	TRBV13	-	TRBD2	TGTGCCAGCAGCCCGTCCCGGGACTACTCCTACGAGCAGTACTTC	CASSPSRDYSYEQYF
TRBJ2-7	TRBV5-4	-	TRBD1	TGTGCCAGCAGGCCGGGACAGGGGTTTTCCTACGAGCAGTACTTC	CASRPGQGFSYEQYF
TRBJ2-5	TRBV11-3	once	TRBD2	TGTGCCAGCAGCTGGAGCGGGGGGGACCAAGAGACCCAGTACTTC	CASSWSGGDQETQYF
TRBJ2-2	TRBV5-1	-	-	TGCGCCAGCAGCTTGGCAGGCGCTACGAACACCGGGGAGCTGTTTTTT	CASSLAGATNTGELFF
TRBJ2-1	TRBV6-6	once	-	TGTGCCAGCAGTTTACGTCCGAGCTCCTACAATGAGCAGTTCTTC	CASSLRPSSYNEQFF
TRBJ1-2	TRBV5-1	-	-	TGCGCCAGCAGCCCCCCCGGGGGTAGCCGTAGCTACACCTTC	CASSPPGGSRSYTF
TRBJ2-6	TRBV15	-	-	TGTGCCACCAGCAGAGCAAGAGCCGGTGGAGCTGGGGCCAACGTCCTGACTTTC	CATSRARAGGAGANVLTF
TRBJ2-7	TRBV6-5	-	-	TGTGCCAGCAGTTACGCACAGGGCGGATACGAGCAGTACTTC	CASSYAQGGYEQYF
TRBJ2-5	TRBV28	-	TRBD1	TGTGCCAGCAGTTTAAGAGTCCTGAGCGACAGGGGCGGGGAGACCCAGTACTTC	CASSLRVLSDRGGETQYF
TRBJ2-7	TRBV28	-	TRBD2	TGTGCCAGCAGTTTAGGGACTAGCGGGAGGTACGAGCAGTACTTC	CASSLGTSGRYEQYF
TRBJ2-5	TRBV7-9	few	TRBD1	TGTGCCAGCAGCTCAGACCTGGACAGGGTACAGACCCAGTACTTC	CASSSDLDRVQTQYF
TRBJ1-4	TRBV20-1	once	-	TGCAGTGCTACCTCTAATGAAAAACTGTTTTTT	CSATSNEKLFF
TRBJ1-5	TRBV7-9	once	-	TGTGCCAGCAGCTTTTCAGAACAGCCCCAGCATTTT	CASSFSEQPQHF
TRBJ2-3	TRBV5-1	once	-	TGCGCCAGCAGCGCGACCGGCGGGGTTGGGAGCACAGATACGCAGTATTTT	CASSATGGVGSTDTQYF
TRBJ1-3	TRBV5-4	-	-	TGTGCCAGCAGCTTGGATTGGACAACCGGAAACACCATATATTTT	CASSLDWTTGNTIYF
TRBJ1-5	TRBV14	-	-	TGTGCCAGCAGCCCCGCCGGCACAGTACAGCCCCAGCATTTT	CASSPAGTVQPQHF
TRBJ2-3	TRBV7-9	-	-	TGTGCCAGCAGCTCGAACAGAGATACGCAGTATTTT	CASSSNRDTQYF
TRBJ2-7	TRBV6-5	-	-	TGTGCCAGCAGTTACCGAGCGGGACAGGCGTTCTACGAGCAGTACTTC	CASSYRAGQAFYEQYF
TRBJ2-7	TRBV11-2	-	-	TGTGCCAGCAGCTTGGTCCTGCGGTCCTACGAGCAGTACTTC	CASSLVLRSYEQYF
TRBJ1-1	TRBV7-3	-	-	TGTGCCACCCGAGACGGACAGTTGCACACTGAAGCTTTCTTT	CATRDGQLHTEAFF
TRBJ2-7	TRBV11-1	-	-	TGTGCCAGCAGCCCGGACCGTCTGGGGGCCGAGCAGTACTTC	CASSPDRLGAEQYF
TRBJ2-1	TRBV5-1	-	TRBD2	TGCGCCATCGAAGGACTAGCGGGGTCGTTGTTACATGAGCAGTTCTTC	CAIEGLAGSLLHEQFF
TRBJ2-5	TRBV10-1	once	TRBD2	TGCGCCAGCAGTTTGACCGGGGGAACCGGGACTAGCGCGACCCAATACTTC	CASSLTGGTGTSATQYF
TRBJ2-3	TRBV28	-	TRBD2	TGTGCCACTCAATTCGTTGCGGGGGGGCAAGATACGCAGTATTTT	CATQFVAGGQDTQYF
TRBJ2-5	TRBV6-5	-	-	TGTGCCAGCAGTTACTCCGGGGAGACCCAGTACTTC	CASSYSGETQYF
TRBJ2-5	TRBV9	-	TRBD1	TGTGCCAGCAGCGTAGACAGGGGCCAAGAGACCCAGTACTTC	CASSVDRGQETQYF
TRBJ1-2	TRBV5-1	-	-	TGCGCCAGCAGCTCCGGGACACCCTATGGCTACACCTTC	CASSSGTPYGYTF
TRBJ1-5	TRBV28	-	-	TGTGCCAGCAGCCCTTTTTTCAATCAGCCCCAGCATTTT	CASSPFFNQPQHF
TRBJ1-5	TRBV28	-	TRBD1	TGTGCCAGCAGTCTGGGACAGGGACCTAATCAGCCCCAGCATTTT	CASSLGQGPNQPQHF
TRBJ1-4	TRBV5-1	-	-	TGCGCCAGCAGTGAGGGCAGTAGCAATGAAAAACTGTTTTTT	CASSEGSSNEKLFF
TRBJ2-5	TRBV5-6	-	-	TGTGCCAGCAGCTTACCGAGTCAAGAGACCCAGTACTTC	CASSLPSQETQYF
TRBJ2-7	TRBV18	once	-	TGTGCCAGCTCACCAATCGGGAGCTCCTACGAGCAGTACTTC	CASSPIGSSYEQYF
TRBJ2-7	TRBV28	-	TRBD2	TGTGCCAGCAGTTTTGACTCACTAGCGGGAGTCGAGCAGTACTTC	CASSFDSLAGVEQYF
TRBJ1-5	TRBV6-5	few	-	TGTGCCAGCAGTGCAGGGAATCAGCCCCAGCATTTT	CASSAGNQPQHF
TRBJ2-7	TRBV5-4	once	-	TGTGCCAGCAGCTTGGACAGGGACGAGCAGTACTTC	CASSLDRDEQYF
TRBJ2-5	TRBV5-1	-	TRBD1	TGCGCCAGCAGCACCGGGACAGGGGAAGAGACCCAGTACTTC	CASSTGTGEETQYF
TRBJ1-3	TRBV6-6	-	TRBD1	TGTGCCAGCAATCCGGGACAGTACTCTGGAAACACCATATATTTT	CASNPGQYSGNTIYF
TRBJ2-2	TRBV9	-	-	TGTGCCAGCAGCGTTACATACACCGGGGAGCTGTTTTTT	CASSVTYTGELFF
TRBJ2-1	TRBV29-1	-	TRBD2	TGCAGCGTTGAAGTATTAGCGGGATTGGACAATGAGCAGTTCTTC	CSVEVLAGLDNEQFF
TRBJ1-5	TRBV6-5	-	TRBD1	TGTGCCAGCAGGTCGACAGGGAGCAATCAGCCCCAGCATTTT	CASRSTGSNQPQHF
TRBJ2-1	TRBV7-9	-	TRBD1	TGTGCCAGCAGCTTAGGTCTCCTTCGACAGGGTGCTGTGAATGAGCAGTTCTTC	CASSLGLLRQGAVNEQFF
TRBJ1-2	TRBV28	once	-	TGTGCCAGCAGTTTGGGGGGGACTAACTATGGCTACACCTTC	CASSLGGTNYGYTF
TRBJ2-7	TRBV5-1	-	TRBD1	TGCGCCAGCAGGGATCAGGGACAGAACTACGAGCAGTACTTC	CASRDQGQNYEQYF